These 25 T cell receptor beta chains share one sample of origin, sequenced in a study of breast tumors, draining lymph nodes, adjacent tissues. Samples came from axillary lymph nodes draining the breast cancer. MiXCR was run by TCRdb on the multiplex PCR reads, yielding one entry per CDR3 protein. Of 130,000 or so distinct CDR3 sequences in the sample, about 20% were seen once. Sequenced sample: axillary lymph node tissue. Receptors were obtained from a female donor with breast cancer. Some clones in this sample may be carry-over from other donors' samples.

This clonotype came up many times. V and J are TRBV7-9 and TRBJ1-2; no clear D gene. CDR1 and CDR2 (germline): SEHNR, FQNEAQ (reference sequence). Trimming cost V 1 base and J 9 bases, with 15 bases left between them. The CDR3 is made up of 14 amino acids. CDR3: CASSLGPSSISYTF. The DNA for the CDR3 is TGTGCCAGCAGCTTAGGTCCGTCTTCTATTAGCTACACCTTC.

As regards this clonotype: A much more abundant neighbour one base away suggests this may be a read error. The chain links TRBV19 to TRBJ2-5; TRBD1 or TRBD2 may be the D gene (6 bases each). The CDR3 is made up of 12 amino acids. Germline V gives CDR1 LNHDA, CDR2 SQIVND (reference sequence). CDR3 sequence: CASRGVRETQDF. In nucleotides, the CDR3 is TGTGCCAGCAGGGGAGTTCGGGAGACCCAGGACTTC.

V and J are TRBV28 and TRBJ1-5; 7 bases align to TRBD1. V lost 5 bases to trimming and J lost 4 bases; unmatched junction nucleotides: 8. This CDR3 is built from 15 residues. CDR1 is MDHEN and CDR2 is SYDVKM in the germline V gene. CDR3 sequence reads: CASSVVRGWNQPQHF. DNA of the CDR3: TGTGCCAGCAGTGTAGTCAGGGGGTGGAATCAGCCCCAGCATTTT. Variable domain in full (rest from reference TRBV28 and TRBJ1-5): DVKVTQSSRYLVKRTGEKVFLECVQDMDHENMFWYRQDPGLGLRLIYFSYDVKMKEKGDIPEGYSVSREKKERFSLILESASTNQTSMYLCASSVVRGWNQPQHFGDGTRLSIL.

This clonotype has just one count. The chain joins TRBV7-9 to TRBJ2-1; 7 bases are shared with TRBD2. The ends lost 3 bases at V and 7 bases at J; junction bases unmatched: 6. The CDR3 length is 14 residues. Germline CDR1 SEHNR, CDR2 FQNEAQ (reference sequence). CDR3 DNA: TGTGCCAGCAGCTTTTCGCAGGGACTAAATGAGCAGTTCTTC. This gives the protein CASSFSQGLNEQFF.

The J gene is TRBJ2-4, the V gene TRBV6-6; 10 bases line up with TRBD1. Germline CDR1 reads MNHNY; CDR2 reads SVGAGI (reference sequence). The CDR3 runs 14 residues. The J segment lost 7 bases and the V segment lost 5 bases, leaving 5 bases of the junction unmatched. CDR3 DNA sequence: TGTGCCAGCAGTCACGGACAGGGGGGGAACATTCAGTACTTC. The encoded protein is CASSHGQGGNIQYF.

There are many counts of this clonotype. This chain connects TRBV6-1 to TRBJ2-2; the match to TRBD1 covers 9 bases. With V trimmed by 7 bases and J by 4 bases, 7 bases remained unmatched. Germline assignment: CDR1 MNHNS and CDR2 SASEGT. The CDR3 loop spans 15 amino acids. CDR3 in DNA: TGTGCCAGCATGGAGGACAGGGGTGGCACCGGGGAGCTGTTTTTT. Its translation is CASMEDRGGTGELFF.

As concerns this clonotype: A read error is possible here, since a much larger clone lies one base away. The CDR3 nucleotides are TGTGCCAACAGCTTAACTAGCCCTCCCTACAATGAGCAGTTCTTC. Amino acid sequence: CANSLTSPPYNEQFF. The chain couples TRBV11-3 to TRBJ2-1; D may be TRBD2 (6 bases). CDR1 is SGHNT, CDR2 YENEEA, per germline. The CDR3 totals 15 residues.

Many counts were recorded for this clonotype. The rearrangement joins TRBV6-2 or TRBV6-3 to TRBJ2-7; TRBD1 or TRBD2 may be the D gene (5 bases each). V dropped 7 bases and J dropped 3 bases, with 10 bases sitting between them. CDR3 size: 12 residues. Per the germline V gene, CDR1 is MNHEY and CDR2 is SVGEGT. CDR3 nucleotide sequence: TGTGCCAGCACTAGTGGGGGCTACGAGCAGTACTTC. Its translation: CASTSGGYEQYF.

This clonotype was found many times. The chain carries TRBV5-1 and TRBJ1-6, with D unresolved. Germline CDR1 reads SGHRS; CDR2 reads YFSETQ. V was clipped by 0 bases and J by 8 bases, with 12 bases between them. This CDR3 region has 15 residues. CDR3 sequence reads: CASSLGSGVDSPLHF. CDR3 bases: TGCGCCAGCAGCTTGGGGTCCGGGGTGGATTCACCCCTCCACTTT.

This clonotype was recorded many times. The chain employs TRBV5-6 and TRBJ1-2; TRBD1 aligns across 9 bases. Germline CDR1 SGHDT, CDR2 YYEEEE. The CDR3 is made up of 13 amino acids. Losses at the gene ends were 7 bases for V and 6 bases for J; bases not matched to a gene: 7. In nucleotides, the CDR3 is TGTGCCAGCTCACGACAGGGGGTGGATGGCTACACCTTC. Residues: CASSRQGVDGYTF.

This clonotype was detected many times. The V gene is TRBV6-6, the J gene TRBJ2-7; D is ambiguous. Trimming stripped 5 bases from V and 0 bases from J, with 14 bases between. CDR1 is MNHNY, CDR2 SVGAGI, per germline (reference sequence). The CDR3 totals 15 residues. CDR3 sequence reads: CASSRSFGSSYEQYF. For the CDR3, the DNA is TGTGCCAGCAGTCGTTCATTTGGAAGCTCCTACGAGCAGTACTTC.

The chain couples TRBV20-1 to TRBJ2-7; D gene uncertain. The V gene lost 0 bases and the J gene lost 2 bases, with 11 bases spanning the gap. Germline values: CDR1 DFQATT, CDR2 SNEGSKA (reference sequence). The CDR3 length is 14 residues. DNA for the CDR3: TGCAGTGCTAGAGATATGGGAAGCGCCTACGAGCAGTACTTC. Amino acid sequence: CSARDMGSAYEQYF.

This clonotype has only a few counts. This chain uses TRBV30 with TRBJ2-2, with D possibly matching TRBD2 (5 bases). Germline CDR1 is GTSNPN and CDR2 is SVGIG (reference sequence). The V end lost 0 bases, the J end lost 4 bases, and 12 bases lay between the germline ends. This CDR3 contains 15 residues. The CDR3 reads CAWSVLDGGTGELFF. CDR3 nucleotides: TGTGCCTGGAGTGTACTAGACGGAGGCACCGGGGAGCTGTTTTTT.

This clonotype was seen a few times. This rearrangement joins TRBV5-4 to TRBJ2-4, with 11 bases matching TRBD2. V trimming: 4 bases; J trimming: 3 bases; junction bases outside the gene matches: 3. CDR1 and CDR2 from the germline V gene are SGHNT and YYREEE (reference sequence). CDR3 length: 15 residues. The CDR3 region is CASSEGLADKNIQYF. The CDR3 DNA sequence: TGTGCCAGCAGCGAGGGACTAGCGGACAAAAACATTCAGTACTTC.

To note about this clonotype: The junction differs from germline at one of its ends, possibly a read error. V gene TRBV28 combines with J gene TRBJ1-4; 7 bases line up with TRBD1. The CDR3 loop spans 14 amino acids. CDR1 and CDR2 from the germline V gene are MDHEN and SYDVKM. This CDR3 reads CASGLGQAGEKLFF. DNA of the CDR3: TGTGCCAGCGGTTTAGGACAGGCGGGTGAAAAACTGTTTTTT.

In its sample, this clonotype was seen many times. The CDR3 reads CASSFAGGSTDTQYF. DNA of the CDR3: TGTGCCAGCAGCTTTGCGGGAGGGAGCACAGATACGCAGTATTTT. The rearrangement joins TRBV7-6 to TRBJ2-3, with 9 bases matching TRBD2. CDR1 and CDR2 from the germline V gene are SGHVS and FNYEAQ. V gave up 3 bases and J gave up 0 bases; unmatched junction bases: 1. The CDR3 loop spans 15 amino acids.

This clonotype was seen many times. This rearrangement joins TRBV7-3 to TRBJ2-1, with a tentative D call TRBD2 (6 bases). The CDR3 covers 16 residues. Germline CDR1 and CDR2: SGHTA and FQGTGA. Between the trimmed V and J ends, which lost 5 bases and 7 bases, there was a span of 21 bases. The CDR3 sequence: CASSPQPSGRRNEQFF. In nucleotides, the CDR3 is TGTGCCAGCAGCCCACAACCCTCCGGGAGAAGGAATGAGCAGTTCTTC.

This clonotype was seen ten or more times. The chain has TRBV25-1 and TRBJ2-1; TRBD2 matches 10 bases. This CDR3 has 16 amino acids. CDR1 MGHDK and CDR2 SYGVNS come from the germline V gene. Losses at the gene ends were 0 bases for V and 4 bases for J; bases not matched to a gene: 3. DNA of the CDR3: TGTGCCAGCAGTGAATATCGGACTAGCGGTTACAATGAGCAGTTCTTC. Translated: CASSEYRTSGYNEQFF.

This clonotype was seen at least ten times. The chain carries TRBV4-1 and TRBJ2-3, with D possibly matching TRBD2 (6 bases). Trimming left V 4 bases short and J 2 bases short, with 16 bases between. The length of the CDR3 is 16 residues. The germline V gene encodes CDR1 MGHRA and CDR2 YSYEKL. The CDR3 bases are TGCGCCAGCAGCCTGCAACACGGAGGGCCCACAGATACGCAGTATTTT. Amino acids: CASSLQHGGPTDTQYF.

This clonotype was seen at least ten times. The chain carries TRBV18 and TRBJ2-7; 8 bases are a match to TRBD2. The CDR3 consists of 13 residues. CDR1 is KGHSH and CDR2 is LQKENI in the germline V gene. V gave up 8 bases and J gave up 6 bases; unmatched junction bases: 9. The CDR3 spells CASASGSGSEQYF. CDR3 sequence (DNA): TGTGCCAGCGCAAGCGGGAGCGGGAGCGAGCAGTACTTC. Full variable domain (outside the CDR3, taken from reference TRBV18 and TRBJ2-7): NAGVMQNPRHLVRRRGQEARLRCSPMKGHSHVYWYRQLPEEGLKFMVYLQKENIIDESGMPKERFSAEFPKEGPSILRIQQVVRGDSAAYFCASASGSGSEQYFGPGTRLTVT.

In its sample, this clonotype was seen many times. In DNA form, the CDR3 reads TGCAGTGCTGTCGGACGGAGTGAACTGTTTTTT. Its protein is CSAVGRSELFF. This chain links TRBV20-1 with TRBJ1-4; no reliable D call. The V end was cut by 5 bases, the J end by 12 bases, with 13 bases between. Germline V gene data show CDR1 as DFQATT and CDR2 as SNEGSKA (reference sequence). The CDR3 spans 11 residues.

Remarks on this clonotype: Given a much more abundant clone one base away, this may be a read error. V usage is TRBV5-1 and J usage is TRBJ1-3; TRBD1 matches 9 bases. The CDR3 extends over 16 amino acids. Germline CDR1 reads SGHRS; CDR2 reads YFSETQ. The CDR3: CACSLEQGAYGNTIYF. The CDR3 nucleotides are TGCGCCTGCAGCTTGGAACAGGGGGCTTATGGAAACACCATATATTTT.

In the case of this clonotype: One base away lies a much larger clone, so this may be a sequencing read error. The gene calls are TRBV2 and TRBJ2-7, with a possible D match to TRBD1 (6 bases). The V end was cut by 8 bases, the J end by 4 bases, with 15 bases between. Germline loops: CDR1 SNHLY, CDR2 FYNNEI. The CDR3 is made up of 13 amino acids. The CDR3 coding sequence is TGTGCCAGCGACTATGCCAGGGGATACGAGCAGTACTTC. As protein: CASDYARGYEQYF.

There are many counts of this clonotype. The rearrangement uses TRBV7-9 and TRBJ2-1; D unclear. Germline V gives CDR1 SEHNR, CDR2 FQNEAQ (reference sequence). With 5 bases removed from V and 2 bases from J, the gap between germline ends came to 13 bases. CDR3 length: 15 residues. The CDR3 spells CASSPPSATYNEQFF. The CDR3 bases are TGTGCCAGCAGCCCGCCGTCAGCCACCTACAATGAGCAGTTCTTC. The whole variable domain, filled in from reference TRBV7-9 and TRBJ2-1, reads DTGVSQNPRHKITKRGQNVTFRCDPISEHNRLYWYRQTLGQGPEFLTYFQNEAQLEKSRLLSDRFSAERPKGSFSTLEIQRTEQGDSAMYLCASSPPSATYNEQFFGPGTRLTVL.

The chain links TRBV4-3 to TRBJ2-5; 10 bases fit TRBD2. V was clipped by 0 bases and J by 5 bases; unmatched bases: 12. CDR1 LGHNA and CDR2 YSLEER come from the germline V gene. The CDR3 is 18 amino acids. The CDR3 sequence: CASSQDYPSGRAGETQYF. In DNA form, the CDR3 reads TGCGCCAGCAGCCAAGATTATCCCAGCGGGAGGGCCGGTGAGACCCAGTACTTC.